The text below deals with one T cell receptor (beta chain). An amount of RNA that ranged from roughly 0.5 to 1 ug was reverse transcribed with random hexamers. TCRdb re-called the immunoSEQ multiplex PCR reads through MiXCR, storing one row per CDR3 protein. The repertoire has about 210,000 distinct CDR3 sequences, 93% of them found once; the top ten carry around 0.1%. These data come from a study of CD8 T cells in Susac syndrome. Trimming removed 4 bases at V and 4 bases at J, with 8 bases between. This CDR3 has 13 residues. Per germline, CDR1 MNHEY and CDR2 SVGEGT. Sequencing used CD4+ T cells from PBMCs. V and J are TRBV6-2 or TRBV6-3 and TRBJ1-5; no firm D call. This clonotype was sampled from a human donor in good health. The CDR3 bases are TGTGCCAGCAGTTCCCTCAGGAATCAGCCCCAGCATTTT. Translated, it gives CASSSLRNQPQHF.